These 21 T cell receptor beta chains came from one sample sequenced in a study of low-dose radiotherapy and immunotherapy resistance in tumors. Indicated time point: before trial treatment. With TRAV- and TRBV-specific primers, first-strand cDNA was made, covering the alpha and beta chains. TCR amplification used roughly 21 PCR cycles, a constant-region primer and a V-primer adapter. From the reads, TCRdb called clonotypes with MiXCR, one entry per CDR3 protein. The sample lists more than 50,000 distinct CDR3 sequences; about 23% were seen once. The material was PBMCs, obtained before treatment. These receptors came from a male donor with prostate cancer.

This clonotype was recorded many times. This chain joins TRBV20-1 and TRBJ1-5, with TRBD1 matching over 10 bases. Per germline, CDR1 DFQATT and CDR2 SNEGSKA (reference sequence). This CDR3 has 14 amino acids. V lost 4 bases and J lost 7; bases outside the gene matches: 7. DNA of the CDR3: TGCAGTGCTACCCGGGACAGGGGTGGGCAGCCCCAGCATTTT. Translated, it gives CSATRDRGGQPQHF.

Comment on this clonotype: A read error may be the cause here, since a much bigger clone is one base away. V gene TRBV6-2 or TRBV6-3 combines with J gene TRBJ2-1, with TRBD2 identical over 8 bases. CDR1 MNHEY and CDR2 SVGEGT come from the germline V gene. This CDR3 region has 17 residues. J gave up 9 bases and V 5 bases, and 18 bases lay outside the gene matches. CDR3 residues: CASSEARPAGVSAEQFF. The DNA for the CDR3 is TGTGCCAGCAGTGAAGCGAGACCAGCGGGGGTCTCCGCTGAGCAGTTCTTC.

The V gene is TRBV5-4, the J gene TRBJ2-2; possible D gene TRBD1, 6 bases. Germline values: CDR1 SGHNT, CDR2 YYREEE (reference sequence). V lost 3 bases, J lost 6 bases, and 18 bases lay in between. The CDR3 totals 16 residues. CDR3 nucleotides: TGTGCCAGCAGCTCAGCAATACAGGGTTTCGCCGGGGAGCTGTTTTTT. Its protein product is CASSSAIQGFAGELFF.

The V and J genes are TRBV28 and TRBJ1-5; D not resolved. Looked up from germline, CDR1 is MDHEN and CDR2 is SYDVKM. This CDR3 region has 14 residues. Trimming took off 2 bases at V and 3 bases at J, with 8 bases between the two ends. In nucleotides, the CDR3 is TGTGCCAGCAGTTTAGCGGGCATCAATCAGCCCCAGCATTTT. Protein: CASSLAGINQPQHF.

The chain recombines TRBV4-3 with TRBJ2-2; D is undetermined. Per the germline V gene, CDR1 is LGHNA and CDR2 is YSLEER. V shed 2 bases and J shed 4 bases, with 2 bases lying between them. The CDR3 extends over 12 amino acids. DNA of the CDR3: TGCGCCAGCAGCCAAAGCACCGGGGAGCTGTTTTTT. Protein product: CASSQSTGELFF.

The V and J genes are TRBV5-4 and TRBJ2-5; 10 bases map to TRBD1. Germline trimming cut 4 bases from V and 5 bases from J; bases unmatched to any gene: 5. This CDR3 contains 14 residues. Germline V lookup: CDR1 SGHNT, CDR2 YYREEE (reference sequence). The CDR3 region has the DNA TGTGCCAGCAGCGGGACAGGGGTTAAGGAGACCCAGTACTTC. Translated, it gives CASSGTGVKETQYF.

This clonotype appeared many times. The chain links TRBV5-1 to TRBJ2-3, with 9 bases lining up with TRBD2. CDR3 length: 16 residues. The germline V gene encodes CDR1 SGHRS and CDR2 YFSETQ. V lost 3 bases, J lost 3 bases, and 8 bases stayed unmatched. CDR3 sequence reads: CASSYAAGGGTDTQYF. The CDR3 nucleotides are TGCGCCAGCAGCTATGCGGCGGGGGGGGGAACAGATACGCAGTATTTT.

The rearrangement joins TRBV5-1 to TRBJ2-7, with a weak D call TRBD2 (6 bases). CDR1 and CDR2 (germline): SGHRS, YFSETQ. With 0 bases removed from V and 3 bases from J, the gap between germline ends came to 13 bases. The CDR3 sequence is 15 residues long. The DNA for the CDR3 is TGCGCCAGCAGCTTGGGGGGTAGCGGATTCTACGAGCAGTACTTC. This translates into CASSLGGSGFYEQYF.

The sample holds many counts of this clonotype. The chain's CDR3 is CASSLSQQQETQYF. The CDR3 region has the DNA TGTGCCAGCAGCTTGAGTCAGCAACAAGAGACCCAGTACTTC. J is TRBJ2-5 and V is TRBV5-4; D gene uncertain. The CDR3 totals 14 residues. Germline V CDR1 and CDR2: SGHNT, YYREEE (reference sequence). The V end was cut by 1 base, the J end by 2 bases, with 9 bases between. Looking up the rest from reference TRBV5-4 and TRBJ2-5 gives the full variable domain: ETGVTQSPTHLIKTRGQQVTLRCSSQSGHNTVSWYQQALGQGPQFIFQYYREEENGRGNFPPRFSGLQFPNYSSELNVNALELDDSALYLCASSLSQQQETQYFGPGTRLLVL.

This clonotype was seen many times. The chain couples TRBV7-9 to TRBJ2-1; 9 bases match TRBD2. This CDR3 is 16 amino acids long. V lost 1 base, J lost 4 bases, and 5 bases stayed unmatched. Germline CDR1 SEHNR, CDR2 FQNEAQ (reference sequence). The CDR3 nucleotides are TGTGCCAGCAGCTTAGAGACTAGCGGTCCTTACAATGAGCAGTTCTTC. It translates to CASSLETSGPYNEQFF.

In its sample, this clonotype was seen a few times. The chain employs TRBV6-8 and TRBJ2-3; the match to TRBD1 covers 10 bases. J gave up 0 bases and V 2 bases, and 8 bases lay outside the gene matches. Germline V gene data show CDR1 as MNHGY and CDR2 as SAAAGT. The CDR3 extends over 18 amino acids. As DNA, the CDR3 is TGTGCCAGCAGTTACAGGGACAGGGGAAGATCTAGCACAGATACGCAGTATTTT. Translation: CASSYRDRGRSSTDTQYF.

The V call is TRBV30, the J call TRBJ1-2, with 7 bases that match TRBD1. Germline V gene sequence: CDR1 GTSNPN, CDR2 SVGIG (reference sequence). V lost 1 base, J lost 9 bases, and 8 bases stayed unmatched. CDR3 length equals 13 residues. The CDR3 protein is CAWSDSNRGSYTF. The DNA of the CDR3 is TGTGCCTGGAGTGATTCAAACAGGGGAAGCTACACCTTC.

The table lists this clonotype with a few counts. CDR3 sequence (DNA): TGTGCCAGCAGCCAAGGGAGGGTCAGCACCTACGAGCAGTACTTC. Its protein product is CASSQGRVSTYEQYF. V gene TRBV3-1 combines with J gene TRBJ2-7, with a possible D match to TRBD2 (6 bases). V was pared by 1 base and J by 2 bases, with 12 bases between. Germline loops: CDR1 LGHDT, CDR2 YNNKEL (reference sequence). This CDR3 has 15 residues.

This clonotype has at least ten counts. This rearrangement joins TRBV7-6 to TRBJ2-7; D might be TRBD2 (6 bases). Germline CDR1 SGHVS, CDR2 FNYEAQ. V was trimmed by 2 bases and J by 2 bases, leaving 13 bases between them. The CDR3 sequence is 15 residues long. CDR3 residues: CASSLIGAGTYEQYF. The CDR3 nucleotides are TGTGCCAGCAGCTTAATTGGGGCGGGGACCTACGAGCAGTACTTC.

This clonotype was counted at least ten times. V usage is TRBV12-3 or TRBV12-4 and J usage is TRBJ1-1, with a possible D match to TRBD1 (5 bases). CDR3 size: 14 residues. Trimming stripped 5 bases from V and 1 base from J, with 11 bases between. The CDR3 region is CASSAGTENTEAFF. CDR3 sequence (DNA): TGTGCCAGCAGTGCCGGGACGGAGAACACTGAAGCTTTCTTT.

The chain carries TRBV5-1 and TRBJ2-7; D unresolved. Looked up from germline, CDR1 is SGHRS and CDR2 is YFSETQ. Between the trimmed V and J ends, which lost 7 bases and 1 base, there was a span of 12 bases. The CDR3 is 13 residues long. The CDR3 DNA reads TGCGCCAGCCTGCAACCGTCGTCCTACGAGCAGTACTTC. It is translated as CASLQPSSYEQYF.

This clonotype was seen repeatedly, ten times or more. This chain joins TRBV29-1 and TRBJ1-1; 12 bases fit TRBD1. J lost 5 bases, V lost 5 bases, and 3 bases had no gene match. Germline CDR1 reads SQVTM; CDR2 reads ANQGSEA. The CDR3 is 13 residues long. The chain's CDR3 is CSVSGQGATEAFF. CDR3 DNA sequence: TGCAGCGTTTCGGGACAGGGGGCGACTGAAGCTTTCTTT.

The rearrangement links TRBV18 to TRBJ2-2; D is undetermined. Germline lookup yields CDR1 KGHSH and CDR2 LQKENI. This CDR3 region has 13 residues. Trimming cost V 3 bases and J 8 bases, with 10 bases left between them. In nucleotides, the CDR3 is TGTGCCAGCTCACCGGCTGAGTTTGGGGAGCTGTTTTTT. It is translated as CASSPAEFGELFF. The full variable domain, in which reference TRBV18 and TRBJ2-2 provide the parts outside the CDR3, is NAGVMQNPRHLVRRRGQEARLRCSPMKGHSHVYWYRQLPEEGLKFMVYLQKENIIDESGMPKERFSAEFPKEGPSILRIQQVVRGDSAAYFCASSPAEFGELFFGEGSRLTVL.

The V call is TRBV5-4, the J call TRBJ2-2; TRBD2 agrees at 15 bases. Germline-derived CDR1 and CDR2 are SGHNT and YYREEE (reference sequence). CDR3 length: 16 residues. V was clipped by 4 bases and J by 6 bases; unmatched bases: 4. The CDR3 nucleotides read TGTGCCAGCAGCCGGGGACTAGCGGGGGGCTCCGGGGAGCTGTTTTTT. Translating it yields CASSRGLAGGSGELFF. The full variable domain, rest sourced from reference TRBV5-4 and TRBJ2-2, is ETGVTQSPTHLIKTRGQQVTLRCSSQSGHNTVSWYQQALGQGPQFIFQYYREEENGRGNFPPRFSGLQFPNYSSELNVNALELDDSALYLCASSRGLAGGSGELFFGEGSRLTVL.

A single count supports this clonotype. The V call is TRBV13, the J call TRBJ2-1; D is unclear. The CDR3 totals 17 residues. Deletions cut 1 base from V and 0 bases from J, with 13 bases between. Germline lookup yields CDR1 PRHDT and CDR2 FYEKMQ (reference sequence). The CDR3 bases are TGTGCCAGCAGCTTAGCGAACTTAGAGAGCTCCTACAATGAGCAGTTCTTC. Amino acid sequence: CASSLANLESSYNEQFF.

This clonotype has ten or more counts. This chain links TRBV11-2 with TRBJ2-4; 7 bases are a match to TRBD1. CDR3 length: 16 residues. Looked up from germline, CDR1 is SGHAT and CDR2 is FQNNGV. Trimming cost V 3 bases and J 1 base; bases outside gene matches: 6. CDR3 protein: CASSLAGGGAKNIQYF. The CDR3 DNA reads TGTGCCAGCAGCTTGGCAGGGGGTGGGGCCAAAAACATTCAGTACTTC.